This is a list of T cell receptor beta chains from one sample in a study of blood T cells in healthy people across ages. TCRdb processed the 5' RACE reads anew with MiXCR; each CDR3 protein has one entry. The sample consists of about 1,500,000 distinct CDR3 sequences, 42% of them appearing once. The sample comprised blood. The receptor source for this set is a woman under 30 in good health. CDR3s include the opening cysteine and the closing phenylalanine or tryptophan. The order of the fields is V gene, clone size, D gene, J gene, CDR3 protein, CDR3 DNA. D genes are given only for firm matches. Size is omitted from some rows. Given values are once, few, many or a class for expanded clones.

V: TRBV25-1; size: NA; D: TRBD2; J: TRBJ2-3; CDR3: CASSELGGFTDTQYF; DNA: TGTGCCAGCAGTGAATTGGGAGGGTTCACAGATACGCAGTATTTT
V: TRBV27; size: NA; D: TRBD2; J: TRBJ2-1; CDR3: CASSLSSGRAYDEQFF; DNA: TGTGCCAGCAGTTTAAGTAGCGGGAGGGCCTATGATGAGCAGTTCTTC
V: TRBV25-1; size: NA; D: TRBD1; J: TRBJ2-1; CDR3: CAGSDTGTGGNEQFF; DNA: TGTGCCGGCAGTGACACCGGGACAGGGGGCAATGAGCAGTTCTTC
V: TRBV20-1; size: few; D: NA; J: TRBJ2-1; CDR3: CSRSAGRNEQFF; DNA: TGCAGCCGCTCGGCCGGCAGGAATGAGCAGTTCTTC
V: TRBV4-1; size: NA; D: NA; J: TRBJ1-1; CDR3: CASSQRDSVEAFF; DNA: TGCGCCAGCAGCCAGCGGGATTCGGTCGAGGCTTTCTTT
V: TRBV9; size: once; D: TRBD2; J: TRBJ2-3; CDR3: CASSVRSGGPDTQYF; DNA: TGTGCCAGCAGCGTGAGGAGCGGGGGGCCAGATACGCAGTATTTT
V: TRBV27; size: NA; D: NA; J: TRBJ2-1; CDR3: CASSWKGGGPPLYEQFF; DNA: TGTGCCAGCAGTTGGAAGGGGGGGGGACCCCCTTTATATGAGCAGTTCTTC
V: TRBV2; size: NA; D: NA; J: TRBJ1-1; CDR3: CASTLGELFF; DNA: TGTGCCAGCACCCTGGGGGAGCTTTTCTTT
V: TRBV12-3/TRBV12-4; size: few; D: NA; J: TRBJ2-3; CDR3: CASSADASSTQYF; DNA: TGTGCCAGCAGTGCCGACGCTAGCTCGACGCAGTATTTT
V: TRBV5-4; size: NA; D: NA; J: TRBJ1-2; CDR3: CASSGGLRGEGYTF; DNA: TGTGCCAGCAGCGGGGGATTACGAGGGGAAGGCTACACCTTC
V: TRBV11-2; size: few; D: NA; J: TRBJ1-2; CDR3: CASSFGDGYTF; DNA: TGTGCCAGCAGCTTTGGGGATGGCTACACCTTC
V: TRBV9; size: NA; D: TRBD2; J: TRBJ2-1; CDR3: CASSAGLAGKGEQFF; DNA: TGTGCCAGCAGCGCCGGACTAGCGGGTAAGGGTGAGCAGTTCTTC
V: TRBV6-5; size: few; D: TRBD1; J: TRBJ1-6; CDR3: CASSYSRDSNSPLHF; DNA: TGTGCCAGCAGTTACTCGAGGGACAGTAATTCACCCCTCCACTTT
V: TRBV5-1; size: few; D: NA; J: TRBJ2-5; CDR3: CASSGAPLETQYF; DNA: TGCGCCAGTTCTGGAGCCCCATTAGAGACCCAGTACTTC
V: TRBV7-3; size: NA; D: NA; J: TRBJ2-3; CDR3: CASSSGVARSDTQYF; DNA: TGTGCCAGCAGCTCCGGGGTAGCGAGGTCAGATACGCAGTATTTT
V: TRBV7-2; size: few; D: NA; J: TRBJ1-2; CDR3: CASSLGRAGANYGYTF; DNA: TGTGCCAGCAGCTTAGGTCGGGCAGGAGCTAACTATGGCTACACCTTC
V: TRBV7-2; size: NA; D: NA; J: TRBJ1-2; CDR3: CASSFLPGGVTNYGYTF; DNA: TGTGCCAGCAGCTTCCTCCCTGGAGGGGTGACTAACTATGGCTACACCTTC
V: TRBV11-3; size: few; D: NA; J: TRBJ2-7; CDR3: CASSLLGREGEQYF; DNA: TGTGCCAGCAGCTTACTCGGGCGAGAAGGTGAGCAGTACTTC
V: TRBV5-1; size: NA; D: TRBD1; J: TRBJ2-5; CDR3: CASSLSGQGVETQYF; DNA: TGCGCCAGCAGCTTGTCTGGACAGGGCGTGGAGACCCAGTACTTC
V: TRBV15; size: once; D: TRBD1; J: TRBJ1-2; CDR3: CATSGGQGANYGYTF; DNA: TGTGCCACCAGCGGGGGACAGGGGGCGAACTATGGCTACACCTTC
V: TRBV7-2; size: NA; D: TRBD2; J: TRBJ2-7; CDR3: CASSAGTSVAYEQYF; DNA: TGTGCCAGCAGCGCCGGGACTAGCGTGGCCTACGAGCAGTACTTC
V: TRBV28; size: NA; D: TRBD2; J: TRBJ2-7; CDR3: CASSLPGGVSPYEQYF; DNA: TGTGCCAGCAGTCTACCCGGGGGGGTTAGTCCATACGAGCAGTACTTC
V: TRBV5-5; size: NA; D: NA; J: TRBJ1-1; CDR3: CASSSANEAFF; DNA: TGTGCCAGCAGCTCGGCGAATGAAGCTTTCTTT
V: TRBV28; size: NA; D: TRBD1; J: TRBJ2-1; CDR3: CASDTGVGSYNEQFF; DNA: TGTGCCAGCGATACAGGGGTGGGCTCCTACAATGAGCAGTTCTTC
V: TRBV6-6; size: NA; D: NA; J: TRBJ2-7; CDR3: CASSYADRIYEQYF; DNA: TGTGCCAGCAGTTATGCCGACAGAATCTACGAGCAGTACTTC
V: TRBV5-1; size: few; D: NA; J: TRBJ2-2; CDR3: CASSLTGFGPGELFF; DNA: TGCGCCAGCAGCTTGACAGGGTTTGGTCCCGGGGAGCTGTTTTTT
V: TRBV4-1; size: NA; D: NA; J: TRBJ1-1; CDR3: CASSQGPQEGNTEAFF; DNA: TGCGCCAGCAGCCAGGGTCCACAGGAGGGGAACACTGAAGCATTCTTT
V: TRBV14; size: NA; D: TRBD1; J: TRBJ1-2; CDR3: CASSRLTGGAGVGYTF; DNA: TGTGCCAGCAGCCGCCTCACAGGGGGCGCAGGAGTAGGCTACACCTTC
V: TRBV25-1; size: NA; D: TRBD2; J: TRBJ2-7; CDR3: CASREGSGSYEQYF; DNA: TGTGCCAGCCGAGAAGGAAGCGGGAGCTACGAGCAGTACTTC
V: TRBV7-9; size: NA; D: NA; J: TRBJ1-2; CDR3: CASSERGRVHYGYTF; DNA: TGTGCCAGCAGCGAAAGGGGCAGGGTGCACTATGGCTACACCTTC
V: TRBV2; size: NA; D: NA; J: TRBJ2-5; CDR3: CASSEPYMGQETQYF; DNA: TGTGCCAGCAGTGAACCTTACATGGGCCAAGAGACCCAGTACTTC
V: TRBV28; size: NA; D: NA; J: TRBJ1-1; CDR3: CANSSPIRVNTEAFF; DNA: TGTGCCAACAGTTCGCCTATCAGGGTGAACACTGAAGCTTTCTTT
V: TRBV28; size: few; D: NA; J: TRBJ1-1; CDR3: CASSTGPQNTEAFF; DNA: TGTGCCAGCAGTACGGGACCCCAGAACACTGAAGCTTTCTTT
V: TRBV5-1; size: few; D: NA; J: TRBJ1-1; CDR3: CASRKTTGNTEAFF; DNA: TGCGCCAGCAGAAAAACCACAGGGAACACTGAAGCTTTCTTT
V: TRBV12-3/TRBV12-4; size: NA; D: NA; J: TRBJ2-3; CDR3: CASSLTVIDTQYF; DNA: TGTGCCAGCAGTTTAACCGTCATTGATACGCAGTATTTT
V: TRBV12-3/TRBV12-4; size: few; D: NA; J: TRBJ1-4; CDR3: CASLAHSTNEKLFF; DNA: TGTGCCAGCCTTGCCCATTCAACTAATGAAAAACTGTTTTTT